The 3 T cell receptor beta chains below come from one sample, sequenced in a study of blood T cell repertoires in COVID-19. Profiled with immunoSEQ multiplex PCR; TCRdb holds only in-frame clones, not every one. Of over 300,000 clones detected, 90% appear once; the ten largest clones hold about 6.8%. Sequencing was performed on peripheral blood. These TCRs come from a man between 18 and 29 years old with active or convalescent COVID-19.

The V call is TRBV10-3, the J call TRBJ1-2, with TRBD1 as a possible D gene (5 bases). V lost 3 bases, J lost 4 bases, and 9 bases lay in between. In germline, CDR1 is ENHRY, CDR2 SYGVKD. The CDR3 has 13 residues. Here the CDR3 DNA reads TGTGCCATCAGTGAAGGGGTTGGCTATGGCTACACCTTC. Protein product: CAISEGVGYGYTF.

The chain has TRBV2 and TRBJ1-3, with D perhaps TRBD1 (6 bases). The CDR3 totals 16 residues. The V gene's germline CDR1 is SNHLY and CDR2 FYNNEI. V was pared by 4 bases and J by 0 bases, with 13 bases between. CDR3 in amino acids: CASSGTDFNSGNTIYF. DNA of the CDR3: TGTGCCAGCAGTGGGACAGACTTCAACTCTGGAAACACCATATATTTT.

The gene calls are TRBV11-2 and TRBJ2-3; TRBD2 matches at 10 bases. The CDR3 covers 16 residues. Germline CDR1 and CDR2: SGHAT and FQNNGV. V lost 2 bases to trimming and J lost 4 bases; unmatched junction nucleotides: 6. The DNA of the CDR3 is TGTGCCAGCAGCTTAACTATAGCGGGGGGACCAGATACGCAGTATTTT. Translating gives CASSLTIAGGPDTQYF.